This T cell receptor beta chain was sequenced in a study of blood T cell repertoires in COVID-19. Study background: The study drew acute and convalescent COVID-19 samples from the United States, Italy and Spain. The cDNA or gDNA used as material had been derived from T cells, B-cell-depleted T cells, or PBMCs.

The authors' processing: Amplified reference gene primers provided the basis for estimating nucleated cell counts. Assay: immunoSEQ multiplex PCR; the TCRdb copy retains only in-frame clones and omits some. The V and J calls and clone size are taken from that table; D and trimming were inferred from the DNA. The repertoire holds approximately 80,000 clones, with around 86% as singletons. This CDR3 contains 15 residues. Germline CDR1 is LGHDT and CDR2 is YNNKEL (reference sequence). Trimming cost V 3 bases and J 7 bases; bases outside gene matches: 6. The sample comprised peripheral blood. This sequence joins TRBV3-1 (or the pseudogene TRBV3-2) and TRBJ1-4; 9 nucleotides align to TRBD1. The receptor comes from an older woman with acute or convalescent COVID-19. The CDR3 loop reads CASSHRTGGGEKLFF. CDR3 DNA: TGTGCCAGCAGCCACCGCACAGGGGGCGGTGAAAAACTGTTTTTT.